Each of the 16 T cell receptor beta chains below was sequenced from the same sample in a study of tumor-infiltrating lymphocytes in primary liver carcinoma. Using a constant-region primer together with ProtoScript II reverse transcriptase, TCR beta cDNA was made from roughly 520 ng of total RNA. Slightly modified ARM-PCR, run as three nested multiplex PCR rounds, produced the TCR beta libraries. Two initial PCR rounds of approximately 10 cycles each paired TRBV1-TRBV30 forward primers with a C-beta reverse primer. Via MiXCR, TCRdb re-called the multiplex PCR reads, giving one row per CDR3 protein. This table holds about 54,000 distinct CDR3 sequences, roughly 77% found once. Unsorted bulk tissue (about 18-32 mg) underwent RNA and DNA co-extraction. The sequenced sample was liver tumor tissue from sampling region 2. This sample's subset: tumor region T2, inferior pole. The source is a man in his forties with primary liver carcinoma and hepatitis B virus infection.

This clonotype was counted ten times or more. V gene TRBV29-1 combines with J gene TRBJ2-5; D might be TRBD1 (6 bases). With 6 bases removed from V and 3 bases from J, the gap between germline ends came to 14 bases. Per the germline V gene, CDR1 is SQVTM and CDR2 is ANQGSEA. This CDR3 has 13 residues. Here the CDR3 DNA reads TGCAGCGTAGGACAGCAGATTAAAGAGACCCAGTACTTC. It translates to CSVGQQIKETQYF.

The chain employs TRBV28 and TRBJ1-1, with D unresolved. Trimming stripped 6 bases from V and 5 bases from J, with 16 bases between. Germline V lookup: CDR1 MDHEN, CDR2 SYDVKM. The CDR3 covers 14 residues. This CDR3 is CASRYRNIGTEAFF. CDR3 bases: TGTGCCAGCAGGTATAGGAATATAGGAACTGAAGCTTTCTTT.

Comments on this clonotype: The junction departs from the called germline gene at one end, perhaps through a read error. CDR3: CASSEDGRGAGNEQFF. As DNA, the CDR3 is TGTGCCAGCAGTGAAGACGGCAGGGGGGCTGGCAATGAGCAGTTCTTT. The rearrangement joins TRBV2 to TRBJ2-1; D is possibly TRBD1 (7 bases). CDR3 length: 16 amino acids. Germline V gene data show CDR1 as SNHLY and CDR2 as FYNNEI.

Only one count was recorded for this clonotype. The V call is TRBV13, the J call TRBJ2-7, with 9 bases fitting TRBD1. The length of the CDR3 is 17 residues. Germline assignment: CDR1 PRHDT and CDR2 FYEKMQ (reference sequence). The junction had 12 bases not matched to a gene; V was cut back by 4 bases and J by 2 bases. The CDR3 DNA reads as TGTGCCAGCAGCTCGCCTACAGGGGGCCAAAGCCCCTACGAGCAGTACTTC. Protein product: CASSSPTGGQSPYEQYF.

To note about this clonotype: A junction boundary mismatches the germline segment, possibly from a read error. The chain couples TRBV5-1 to TRBJ2-7; possibly TRBD1 for D (6 bases). The CDR3 consists of 14 residues. Germline CDR1 is SGHRS and CDR2 is YFSETQ. CDR3 DNA: TGCGCCAGCAGTTTGGTGTCGGGACATGACGAGCAGTACTTC. It translates to CASSLVSGHDEQYF. The whole variable domain, remainder taken from reference TRBV5-1 and TRBJ2-7, is KAGVTQTPRYLIKTRGQQVTLSCSPISGHRSVSWYQQTPGQGLQFLFEYFSETQRNKGNFPGRFSGRQFSNSRSEMNVSTLELGDSALYLCASSLVSGHDEQYFGPGTRLTVT.

This clonotype was observed a single time. The CDR3 does not end in the conserved phenylalanine or tryptophan, so this is likely a read error. This chain connects TRBV4-1 to TRBJ1-5; the match to TRBD1 covers 8 bases. This CDR3 is 15 amino acids long. The ends lost 10 bases at V and 5 bases at J; junction bases unmatched: 13. CDR1 MGHRA and CDR2 YSYEKL come from the germline V gene. As DNA, the CDR3 is TGCGCCAACATCCAAGGGGACAGGAACGATCAGCCCCAGCATGTT. Encoded protein: CANIQGDRNDQPQHV.

The count of this clonotype is one. Compared with germline, one end of the junction differs, possibly owing to a read error. The rearrangement joins TRBV4-1 to TRBJ2-2; the match to TRBD1 covers 10 bases. CDR3 size: 15 residues. Per germline, CDR1 MGHRA and CDR2 YSYEKL. CDR3 sequence reads: CARSRGQGSTGGLFF. As DNA, the CDR3 is TGCGCCAGGAGCCGGGGACAGGGGAGCACCGGGGGGCTGTTTTTT.

This rearrangement joins TRBV9 to TRBJ2-3; D ambiguous. Near its end, the DNA agrees better with TRBJ1-5, so the J call may be wrong. The CDR3 is 17 residues long. The germline CDR1 and CDR2 sequences are SGDLS and YYNGEE. The CDR3 loop is CASSVERLAVSTDTQHF. CDR3 in DNA: TGTGCCAGCAGCGTAGAAAGGCTAGCGGTGAGCACAGATACGCAGCATTTT.

The chain carries TRBV11-2 and TRBJ1-4; D ambiguous. The CDR3 length is 14 residues. V was trimmed by 4 bases and J by 8 bases, leaving 14 bases between them. From germline, CDR1 is SGHAT and CDR2 FQNNGV. CDR3 bases: TGTGCCAGCAGCTCAAAGGTTGGCGACGAAAAACTGTTTTTT. Translating gives CASSSKVGDEKLFF. Drawing the rest from reference TRBV11-2 and TRBJ1-4, the complete variable domain is EAGVAQSPRYKIIEKRQSVAFWCNPISGHATLYWYQQILGQGPKLLIQFQNNGVVDDSQLPKDRFSAERLKGVDSTLKIQPAKLEDSAVYLCASSSKVGDEKLFFGSGTQLSVL.

This clonotype has only one observation. Relative to the germline gene, one junction end is altered; a read error may explain this. CDR3 sequence (DNA): TGTGCCAGCAGTCAAAGATCTGTGACCTACAATGGGCAGTTCTTC. Protein product: CASSQRSVTYNGQFF. The J gene is TRBJ2-1, the V gene TRBV4-2; D not resolved. The CDR3 covers 15 residues. CDR1 is LGHNA and CDR2 is YNFKEQ in the germline V gene.

As to this clonotype: One junction end disagrees with the germline gene, perhaps due to a read error. CDR3 loop: CNFSTSYEQYF. The CDR3, as DNA: TGCAACTTCTCCACCTCCTATGAGCAGTACTTC. The rearrangement links TRBV29-1 to TRBJ2-7; D is ambiguous. Germline CDR1 reads SQVTM; CDR2 reads ANQGSEA. The CDR3 runs to 11 residues.

Of note for this clonotype: Germline and junction disagree at one end, which may indicate a read error. The V and J genes are TRBV11-2 and TRBJ1-2; a weak D match, TRBD1 (6 bases). This CDR3 has 14 amino acids. Germline V gene data show CDR1 as SGHAT and CDR2 as FQNNGV. The CDR3 here is CAVRERDTTYGYTF. CDR3 in DNA: TGTGCCGTCAGAGAGAGGGACACCACCTATGGTTACACCTTC.

This clonotype was detected many times. V is TRBV28 and J is TRBJ1-6; 8 nucleotides align to TRBD1. Looked up from germline, CDR1 is MDHEN and CDR2 is SYDVKM. The CDR3 contains 15 residues. Trimming removed 4 bases from V and 7 bases from J; junction bases left unmatched: 6. The CDR3 is CASSSGGEGNSPLHF. For the CDR3, the DNA is TGTGCCAGCAGTTCAGGGGGCGAAGGAAATTCACCCCTCCACTTT.

Of note for this clonotype: One end of the junction does not line up with germline, which may come from a read error. The chain uses TRBV28 and TRBJ2-2, with D possibly matching TRBD1 (6 bases). CDR3 length: 15 amino acids. Germline V gene sequence: CDR1 MDHEN, CDR2 SYDVKM. The CDR3 DNA follows: TGTGCCAGCGGTTTGGCGACAGGACTCACCGGGGAGCTGTTTTTT. It specifies CASGLATGLTGELFF.

Comments on this clonotype: The junction differs from germline at one of its ends, possibly a read error. The J gene is TRBJ1-5, the V gene TRBV6-1; D gene uncertain. The CDR3 covers 14 residues. CDR1 and CDR2 (germline): MNHNS, SASEGT. The CDR3 sequence is CATSVEAGVESQHF. CDR3 in DNA: TGTGCCACCAGTGTGGAGGCTGGTGTTGAATCCCAGCATTTT.

As regards this clonotype: One end of the junction fails to match germline, which may point to a read error. The chain couples TRBV20-1 to TRBJ2-3; TRBD1 matches at 11 bases. Germline loops: CDR1 DFQATT, CDR2 SNEGSKA (reference sequence). CDR3 length: 14 amino acids. The CDR3 sequence is CNAKGTGGTDTQYF. As DNA, the CDR3 is TGCAATGCTAAAGGGACAGGGGGGACAGATACGCAGTATTTT.